This is a list of T cell receptor beta chains from one sample in a study of beta chain features in type 1 diabetes. Clones were read by immunoSEQ multiplex PCR, and TCRdb kept only the in-frame ones, dropping some. Of fewer than 450,000 clones listed, about 13% are singletons. The sequencing input was naive CD4+ T cells from blood. The receptors were gathered from a woman between 18 and 29 years old with type 1 diabetes. Both conserved end residues are part of each CDR3. D genes are given only for firm matches. Only some rows state a clone size, as once, few, many or a class for expanded clones.

d_call	clone_size	v_call	j_call	cdr3_aa	cdr3_nt
TRBD1	-	TRBV2	TRBJ1-2	CASTDRRDYGYTF	TGTGCCAGCACGGACAGGCGGGACTATGGCTACACCTTC
TRBD1	-	TRBV6-4	TRBJ2-5	CASRHTDRVETQYF	TGTGCCAGCAGACATACGGACAGGGTGGAGACCCAGTACTTC
-	few	TRBV30	TRBJ2-3	CAWSSGSTDTQYF	TGTGCCTGGTCCTCGGGGAGCACAGATACGCAGTATTTT
-	few	TRBV12-5	TRBJ1-5	CASGLLTGNQPQHF	TGTGCTAGTGGCCTCCTTACAGGCAATCAGCCCCAGCATTTT
-	-	TRBV6-6	TRBJ2-6	CATHRISGANVLTF	TGTGCCACCCACAGGATCTCTGGGGCCAACGTCCTGACTTTC
TRBD1	-	TRBV27	TRBJ2-1	CASSFRQGGRNEQFF	TGTGCCAGCAGTTTTAGACAGGGGGGCCGCAATGAGCAGTTCTTC
-	few	TRBV19	TRBJ2-7	CASQYSRGTASSYEQYF	TGTGCCAGTCAATATTCCCGGGGGACAGCGAGCTCCTACGAGCAGTACTTC
-	-	TRBV11-2	TRBJ2-6	CASSFLTGANVLTF	TGTGCCAGCAGCTTCCTAACTGGGGCCAACGTCCTGACTTTC
TRBD1	few	TRBV5-1	TRBJ1-1	CASSPFGRGHRAFF	TGCGCCAGCAGCCCTTTTGGCAGGGGGCATCGCGCTTTCTTT
TRBD2	-	TRBV6-6	TRBJ2-2	CAGAESGRLGTGELFF	TGTGCCGGGGCGGAGAGCGGGAGGCTCGGGACCGGGGAGCTGTTTTTT
TRBD2	-	TRBV30	TRBJ2-1	CAWSVRLAGNEQFF	TGTGCCTGGAGTGTGCGACTAGCGGGTAATGAGCAGTTCTTC
-	few	TRBV7-9	TRBJ1-2	CASSLEDSRGGYTF	TGTGCCAGCAGCTTAGAGGACAGCCGAGGGGGCTACACCTTC
TRBD2	few	TRBV27	TRBJ2-7	CASRWREEAYEQYF	TGTGCCAGCCGCTGGCGGGAGGAGGCGTACGAGCAGTACTTC
-	-	TRBV11-2	TRBJ1-1	CASFGLPRMGAFF	TGTGCCAGCTTCGGACTCCCGAGGATGGGAGCTTTCTTT
TRBD2	-	TRBV29-1	TRBJ2-1	CSVEWARGRGSGRDPGQFF	TGCAGCGTTGAATGGGCCCGGGGGCGGGGTAGCGGGAGGGATCCGGGGCAGTTCTTC
TRBD2	-	TRBV19	TRBJ2-1	CASSIASGSLNEQFF	TGTGCCAGTAGTATAGCTAGCGGGAGTTTAAATGAGCAGTTCTTC
TRBD1	few	TRBV18	TRBJ1-2	CASSRGTGASYGYTF	TGTGCCAGCTCACGCGGGACAGGGGCGAGCTATGGCTACACCTTC
TRBD1	few	TRBV28	TRBJ1-2	CASSTGQGAFTF	TGTGCCAGCAGTACCGGACAGGGAGCATTCACCTTC
-	few	TRBV7-9	TRBJ1-2	CASSARDKFNYGYTF	TGTGCCAGCAGCGCCCGGGACAAATTTAACTATGGCTACACCTTC
TRBD2	-	TRBV30	TRBJ2-3	CAWSAPGLAGYTDTQYF	TGTGCCTGGAGTGCCCCGGGACTAGCGGGATACACAGATACGCAGTATTTT
TRBD2	few	TRBV7-3	TRBJ2-1	CASSPDGTSGRMEQFF	TGTGCCAGCAGCCCCGATGGGACTAGCGGGAGAATGGAGCAGTTCTTC
-	few	TRBV29-1	TRBJ2-1	CSVEGQGGNEQFF	TGCAGCGTTGAAGGGCAAGGGGGTAATGAGCAGTTCTTC